What follows are 2 T cell receptor beta chains derived from one specimen sequenced in a study. Via MiXCR, TCRdb re-called the RT-PCR reads, giving one row per CDR3 protein. The table lists about 680,000 distinct CDR3 sequences, 12% to 15% of them singletons. Sequenced: memory CD4+ T cells from blood. The source of these receptors is a female donor in good health, serving as a healthy control.

The rearrangement links TRBV7-9 to TRBJ1-2; unclear D gene. CDR3 length equals 13 residues. V lost 0 bases, J lost 8 bases, and 10 bases lay in between. Germline V gene data show CDR1 as SEHNR and CDR2 as FQNEAQ (reference sequence). This chain's CDR3 is CASSLANGEGYTF. The CDR3 bases are TGTGCCAGCAGCTTAGCGAACGGAGAGGGCTACACCTTC.

V usage is TRBV20-1 and J usage is TRBJ1-3; no clear D gene. Trimming removed 4 bases from V and 4 bases from J, with 14 bases in between. There are 14 residues in the CDR3. Germline V gene data show CDR1 as DFQATT and CDR2 as SNEGSKA (reference sequence). The DNA of the CDR3 is TGCAGTGCTATGCAGAAGGGATCAGGAAACACCATATATTTT. Its translation is CSAMQKGSGNTIYF.